The 4 T cell receptor beta chains reported below all come from one sample, sequenced in a study of blood T cells in healthy people across ages. The use of a sample-barcoded 5' primer and a J-beta primer mix characterized a second PCR of roughly 6 to 11 cycles. A single record per CDR3 protein comes from TCRdb applying MiXCR to the 5' RACE reads. The profile shows about 600,000 distinct CDR3 sequences, roughly 48% of them singletons. What was sequenced was blood. These receptors originate from an elderly man in good health.

The rearrangement uses TRBV4-3 and TRBJ2-2; D remains unclear. The germline V gene encodes CDR1 LGHNA and CDR2 YSLEER. The V end was cut by 2 bases, the J end by 4 bases, with 5 bases between. The CDR3 loop spans 13 amino acids. The CDR3 is CASSQSGTGELFF. Written as DNA, the CDR3 is TGCGCCAGCAGCCAATCGGGCACCGGGGAGCTGTTTTTT.

The chain carries TRBV6-2 or TRBV6-3 and TRBJ2-5, with 10 bases lining up with TRBD1. This CDR3 spans 14 amino acids. Germline values: CDR1 MNHEY, CDR2 SVGEGT. Unmatched junction bases numbered 12, after V lost 6 bases and J lost 11 bases. CDR3 bases: TGTGCCAGCAGAAGGGACAGGGGTGTCAATGAGCAGTACTTC. This translates into CASRRDRGVNEQYF.

This clonotype was seen more than once but under ten times. The V gene is TRBV7-2, the J gene TRBJ2-7; no clear D gene. Germline assignment: CDR1 SGHTA and CDR2 FQGNSA. This CDR3 is 14 amino acids long. Trimming pared 1 base from V and 3 bases from J, leaving 10 bases between. The CDR3 protein is CASSLEWDIYEQYF. The CDR3 DNA reads as TGTGCCAGCAGCTTAGAGTGGGATATCTACGAGCAGTACTTC.

This chain connects TRBV6-6 to TRBJ1-6; D is ambiguous. This CDR3 has 16 residues. Germline values: CDR1 MNHNY, CDR2 SVGAGI (reference sequence). Trimming cost V 8 bases and J 7 bases, with 21 bases left between them. CDR3 DNA: TGTGCCAGCTCCCAAGGACGAACACCTCCAAATTCACCCCTCCACTTT. This codes for CASSQGRTPPNSPLHF.